These 29 T cell receptor beta chains share one sample of origin, sequenced in a study of T cell clonality in common variable immunodeficiency. The study's findings and limits: Common variable immunodeficiency TCR beta sequences reportedly had fewer deletions and N-nucleotide insertions.

The protocol was immunoSEQ multiplex PCR, while the TCRdb copy is restricted to in-frame clones and leaves out a portion. The table lists over 30,000 clones, with no singletons. These receptors' antigens are unknown. Sequences were obtained from peripheral blood mononuclear cells. The receptors originated from a human donor with common variable immunodeficiency.

Concerning this clone itself: The read finishes 3 residues shy of the CDR3 end, and the germline J gene is used to complete it. The genes are TRBV7-2 and TRBJ2-7, with TRBD1 matching over 9 bases. The CDR3 spans 13 residues. V trimming: 6 bases; J trimming: 4 bases; junction bases outside the gene matches: 4. From germline, CDR1 is SGHTA and CDR2 FQGNSA. The CDR3 here is CASRGQGTYEQYF. The CDR3 DNA, read in part, is TGTGCCAGCAGAGGACAGGGGACGTACGAG.

This clone was recorded many times. The CDR3 extends 3 residues past the end of the read, so its final part is completed from the germline J gene. The rearrangement links TRBV5-1 to TRBJ2-7; TRBD1 matches at 9 bases. The CDR3 has 15 residues. J was trimmed by 4 bases and V by 5 bases; bases with no gene match: 10. The germline V gene encodes CDR1 SGHRS and CDR2 YFSETQ. The chain's CDR3 is CASSYGTGHIYEQYF. The sequenced CDR3 bases are TGCGCCAGCAGTTACGGGACAGGGCATATTTACGAG.

This clone was detected many times. The read ends 3 residues shy of where the CDR3 ends; the end is completed using the germline J gene. V gene TRBV30 combines with J gene TRBJ2-2; 7 bases match TRBD1. CDR1 is GTSNPN, CDR2 SVGIG, per germline (reference sequence). V trimming: 5 bases; J trimming: 5 bases; junction bases outside the gene matches: 2. The CDR3 runs 12 residues. CDR3 bases read: TGTGCCTGGGGGGACAGTACCGGGGAG. Protein sequence: CAWGDSTGE. The entire CDR3 is CAWGDSTGELFF. Filled out from reference TRBV30 and TRBJ2-2, the complete variable domain reads SQTIHQWPATLVQPVGSPLSLECTVEGTSNPNLYWYRQAAGRGLQLLFYSVGIGQISSEVPQNLSASRPQDRQFILSSKKLLLSDSGFYLCAWGDSTGELFFGEGSRLTVL.

This clone showed up many times. From the germline J gene comes the end of the CDR3, since the read stops 3 residues before it. The V call is TRBV5-4, the J call TRBJ2-2; the match to TRBD2 covers 9 bases. The germline CDR1 and CDR2 sequences are SGHNT and YYREEE (reference sequence). The CDR3 is 16 amino acids. V trimming: 2 bases; J trimming: 4 bases; junction bases outside the gene matches: 6. CDR3 bases read: TGTGCCAGCAGCTTTAAGGCGACTAGCGGCACCGGGGAG. This sequence encodes CASSFKATSGTGE. The whole CDR3 protein reads CASSFKATSGTGELFF. Using reference TRBV5-4 and TRBJ2-2 for the parts outside the CDR3, the full variable domain is ETGVTQSPTHLIKTRGQQVTLRCSSQSGHNTVSWYQQALGQGPQFIFQYYREEENGRGNFPPRFSGLQFPNYSSELNVNALELDDSALYLCASSFKATSGTGELFFGEGSRLTVL.

This clone occurred many times. From the germline J gene comes the end of the CDR3, since the read stops 3 residues before it. The genes are TRBV7-2 and TRBJ1-3, with D uncertain. V was pared by 2 bases and J by 2 bases, with 10 bases between. This CDR3 region has 15 residues. Germline V gene lookup returns CDR1 SGHTA and CDR2 FQGNSA. The CDR3 DNA, read in part, is TGTGCCAGCAGCTTATGGTCAGAGGCTGGAAACACC. Translating it yields CASSLWSEAGNT. The CDR3, in full, reads CASSLWSEAGNTIYF. Using reference TRBV7-2 and TRBJ1-3 for the parts outside the CDR3, the full variable domain is GAGVSQSPSNKVTEKGKDVELRCDPISGHTALYWYRQSLGQGLEFLIYFQGNSAPDKSGLPSDRFSAERTGGSVSTLTIQRTQQEDSAVYLCASSLWSEAGNTIYFGEGSWLTVV.

This clone was seen more than once but under ten times. The read finishes 3 residues shy of the CDR3 end, and the germline J gene is used to complete it. J is TRBJ2-5 and V is TRBV5-1; 7 nucleotides match TRBD1. V gave up 2 bases and J gave up 4 bases; unmatched junction bases: 5. This CDR3 region has 14 residues. CDR1 is SGHRS and CDR2 is YFSETQ in the germline V gene. The sequenced part of the CDR3 DNA is TGCGCCAGCAGCTTCACAGGGGTAGGAGAGACC. Translated: CASSFTGVGET. Given in full, the CDR3 is CASSFTGVGETQYF.

This clone has at least ten counts. Read sequence stops 3 residues before the CDR3 end, and the germline J gene provides the missing end. The genes are TRBV5-6 and TRBJ1-6; possibly TRBD1 for D (6 bases). The V gene lost 4 bases and the J gene lost 3 bases, with 11 bases spanning the gap. Germline V gene sequence: CDR1 SGHDT, CDR2 YYEEEE. CDR3 length: 15 amino acids. The covered CDR3 bases are TGTGCCAGCAGCGACAGGCCGAACTATAATTCACCC. This codes for CASSDRPNYNSP. The full CDR3 is CASSDRPNYNSPLHF.

This clone was found a few times. The sequenced fragment ends 3 residues before the CDR3 boundary, so the rest is inferred from the germline J gene. The chain recombines TRBV20-1 with TRBJ2-7; D might be TRBD2 (7 bases). The CDR3 loop spans 14 amino acids. Trimming cost V 6 bases and J 3 bases, with 18 bases left between them. The germline gives CDR1 DFQATT, CDR2 SNEGSKA (reference sequence). CDR3 sequence reads: CSAGGAGLNYEQYF. CDR3 DNA, as far as it was read: TGCAGTGCAGGGGGGGCCGGACTAAACTACGAG.

This clone was picked up a small number of times. The DNA ends 3 residues before the CDR3 does, and the rest of the CDR3 is filled in from the germline J gene. The chain combines TRBV7-2 with TRBJ1-5; D is possibly TRBD1 (5 bases). Germline V lookup: CDR1 SGHTA, CDR2 FQGNSA. This CDR3 is built from 15 residues. The ends were cut back, 0 bases at V and 3 bases at J, with 9 bases in the middle. The CDR3 bases that were read are TGTGCCAGCAGCTTAGCAGGGGTACTCAATCAGCCC. Its protein product is CASSLAGVLNQP. The whole CDR3 sequence reads CASSLAGVLNQPQHF.

In this sample, this clone turned up a few times. The read ends 3 residues shy of where the CDR3 ends; the end is completed using the germline J gene. The chain joins TRBV29-1 to TRBJ2-3; 10 bases line up with TRBD2. Germline CDR1 and CDR2: SQVTM and ANQGSEA. The trim removed 7 bases at V and 0 bases at J, leaving 4 bases unmatched. The CDR3 loop spans 14 amino acids. The sequenced CDR3 bases are TGCAGCGCTCGACTAGCGGGTAGCACAGATACG. The encoded protein is CSARLAGSTDT. From start to end, the CDR3 is CSARLAGSTDTQYF.

The table lists this clone with many counts. The read gets to within 3 residues of the CDR3 end, and the germline J gene fills in the rest. This chain links TRBV30 with TRBJ1-1, with TRBD1 as a possible D gene (5 bases). The V end was cut by 2 bases, the J end by 0 bases, with 13 bases between. The germline V gene encodes CDR1 GTSNPN and CDR2 SVGIG (reference sequence). This CDR3 has 15 amino acids. The CDR3: CAWSPWTNLNTEAFF. The CDR3 bases that were read are TGTGCCTGGAGTCCGTGGACAAACCTGAACACTGAA.

Many counts were recorded for this clone. The missing CDR3 end, 3 residues past where the read stops, is filled in from the germline J gene. V is TRBV7-3 and J is TRBJ1-1; the D gene is possibly TRBD1 (6 bases). The CDR3 is 14 residues long. Trimming left V 3 bases short and J 3 bases short, with 11 bases between. The germline V gene has CDR1 SGHTA and CDR2 FQGTGA. The part of the CDR3 DNA that was read is TGTGCCAGCAGCTTCCAGGGGAGCGACACTGAA. Protein product: CASSFQGSDTE. The whole CDR3 protein reads CASSFQGSDTEAFF.

The table lists this clone with many counts. The read is 3 residues too short to cover the CDR3 end, so that end is filled in from the germline J gene. The chain joins TRBV19 to TRBJ2-3; D possibly uses TRBD1 or TRBD2 (5 bases each). CDR1 and CDR2 (germline): LNHDA, SQIVND (reference sequence). Trimming left V 9 bases short and J 3 bases short, with 10 bases between. The CDR3 consists of 12 residues. CDR3 in amino acids: CASEGSTDTQYF. The sequenced CDR3 bases are TGTGCCAGCGAGGGGAGTACAGATACG.

In regard to this clone: The CDR3 end lies 3 residues beyond the end of the read and is filled in from the germline J gene. This chain uses TRBV7-9 with TRBJ2-5, with 9 bases fitting TRBD2. J was trimmed by 5 bases and V by 3 bases; bases with no gene match: 7. Germline lookup yields CDR1 SEHNR and CDR2 FQNEAQ (reference sequence). This CDR3 region has 15 residues. CDR3 DNA (partial): TGTGCCAGCAGCTTGAATTTAGCGGGAGCTGAGACC. Residues: CASSLNLAGAET. The full CDR3 sequence reads CASSLNLAGAETQYF. Together with reference TRBV7-9 and TRBJ2-5, the CDR3 gives the full variable domain: DTGVSQNPRHKITKRGQNVTFRCDPISEHNRLYWYRQTLGQGPEFLTYFQNEAQLEKSRLLSDRFSAERPKGSFSTLEIQRTEQGDSAMYLCASSLNLAGAETQYFGPGTRLLVL.

This clone was recorded many times. The read finishes 3 residues shy of the CDR3 end, and the germline J gene is used to complete it. The chain combines TRBV19 with TRBJ2-3, with 7 bases matching TRBD1. Germline assignment: CDR1 LNHDA and CDR2 SQIVND (reference sequence). The J segment lost 5 bases and the V segment lost 7 bases, leaving 6 bases of the junction unmatched. The CDR3 has 13 residues. Partial CDR3 DNA: TGTGCCAGTACTCCGACAGGGATAGATACG. Protein: CASTPTGIDT. The whole CDR3 sequence reads CASTPTGIDTQYF.

This clone was counted ten times or more. The missing CDR3 end, 3 residues past where the read stops, is filled in from the germline J gene. The chain couples TRBV6-1 to TRBJ2-1; D gene ambiguous. Trimming removed 3 bases from V and 6 bases from J, with 9 bases in between. Germline CDR1 MNHNS, CDR2 SASEGT. The CDR3 extends over 13 amino acids. CDR3 loop: CASSDVLGNEQFF. CDR3 bases read: TGTGCCAGCAGTGACGTCCTAGGCAATGAG.

This clone was found many times. The CDR3 extends 3 residues past the end of the read, so its final part is completed from the germline J gene. This chain uses TRBV30 with TRBJ2-7; 9 nucleotides match TRBD1. V shed 5 bases and J 1 base; nucleotides not matched to a gene: 3. This CDR3 contains 13 residues. Per the germline V gene, CDR1 is GTSNPN and CDR2 is SVGIG (reference sequence). The covered CDR3 bases are TGTGCCTGGTCCGGGACAGGGTCCTACGAG. Translating it yields CAWSGTGSYE. The full CDR3 protein reads CAWSGTGSYEQYF.

There are many counts of this clone. The DNA read from the CDR3 is TGTGCCAGCAGCACCGGGACTTTCAAAGAGACC. Protein: CASSTGTFKET. The full CDR3 protein reads CASSTGTFKETQYF. This chain uses TRBV11-2 with TRBJ2-5; D may be TRBD2 (6 bases). The read finishes 3 residues shy of the CDR3 end, and the germline J gene is used to complete it. The V gene lost 5 bases and the J gene lost 3 bases, with 13 bases spanning the gap. Germline V lookup: CDR1 SGHAT, CDR2 FQNNGV. The CDR3 extends over 14 amino acids.

In this sample, this clone turned up a few times. The read ends 3 residues before the CDR3 terminus; that terminus is restored from the germline J gene. The rearrangement links TRBV5-1 to TRBJ2-7, with 10 bases that match TRBD1. Trimming at V came to 1 base and at J to 0 bases, leaving 4 bases not matched to a gene. CDR1 and CDR2 from the germline V gene are SGHRS and YFSETQ. CDR3 length: 16 amino acids. The CDR3 protein is CASSLTGTGASYEQYF. CDR3 DNA (partial): TGCGCCAGCAGCTTGACCGGGACAGGGGCCTCCTACGAG.

This clone showed up many times. Read data end 3 residues before the CDR3 end; the end is taken from the germline J gene. The V gene is TRBV29-1, the J gene TRBJ2-1; 9 positions match TRBD2. The V segment lost 7 bases and the J segment 3 bases; nucleotides outside the gene matches: 7. Germline V gene lookup returns CDR1 SQVTM and CDR2 ANQGSEA. The CDR3 has 14 residues. The CDR3 bases that were read are TGCAGCGCCTTGGGACTAGCCATCTACAATGAG. Encoded protein: CSALGLAIYNE. The entire CDR3 protein is CSALGLAIYNEQFF.

Of note for this clone: The read comes to an end 3 residues before the CDR3 does, leaving the germline J gene to fill in the end. J is TRBJ2-5 and V is TRBV7-2; 8 nucleotides agree with TRBD2. Trimming took 5 bases from V and 5 from J; bases not matched to a gene: 10. The CDR3 loop spans 15 amino acids. Germline V gives CDR1 SGHTA, CDR2 FQGNSA. This CDR3 is CASSLFGSGGETQYF. The sequenced part of the CDR3 DNA is TGTGCCAGCAGCCTATTCGGATCGGGGGGGGAGACC.

This clone was found many times. With the read ending 3 residues before the CDR3 end, the germline J gene is used to fill in that end. The rearrangement uses TRBV5-5 and TRBJ1-3; D remains unclear. Between the trimmed V and J ends, which lost 0 bases and 0 bases, there was a span of 4 bases. Germline V gives CDR1 SGHKS, CDR2 YYEKEE (reference sequence). CDR3 length: 14 amino acids. CDR3 bases read: TGTGCCAGCAGCTTGGGACACTCTGGAAACACC. Translated: CASSLGHSGNT. The full CDR3 protein reads CASSLGHSGNTIYF.

This clone was counted at least ten times. The read is 3 residues too short to cover the CDR3 end, so that end is filled in from the germline J gene. The V call is TRBV19, the J call TRBJ2-7; D might be TRBD1 (5 bases). The CDR3 has 13 residues. Germline lookup yields CDR1 LNHDA and CDR2 SQIVND (reference sequence). V was clipped by 6 bases and J by 0 bases, with 9 bases between them. CDR3 DNA, as far as it was read: TGTGCCAGTAGAGGGGTTGTCTCCTACGAG. Protein sequence: CASRGVVSYE. The CDR3 in its entirety is CASRGVVSYEQYF.

Worth noting for this clone: The CDR3 end is not reached by the read, which stops 3 residues before it; the germline J gene fills it in. This chain connects TRBV30 to TRBJ1-1, with TRBD1 as a possible D gene (5 bases). The germline CDR1 and CDR2 sequences are GTSNPN and SVGIG (reference sequence). This CDR3 region has 12 residues. The sequenced part of the CDR3 DNA is TGTGCCTGGAGTGTAGCCGGGGGAAGA. Its translation is CAWSVAGGR. The CDR3 as a whole reads CAWSVAGGRAFF.

This clone was observed at least ten times. Read data end 3 residues before the CDR3 end; the end is taken from the germline J gene. The chain uses TRBV19 and TRBJ2-1; 9 bases align to TRBD1. The CDR3 is made up of 15 amino acids. The trim removed 5 bases at V and 4 bases at J, leaving 6 bases unmatched. Germline-derived CDR1 and CDR2 are LNHDA and SQIVND (reference sequence). CDR3 amino acids: CASSRTGARYNEQFF. The CDR3 DNA, read in part, is TGTGCCAGTAGTCGGACAGGGGCCAGGTACAATGAG. The full variable domain, completed using reference TRBV19 and TRBJ2-1, is DGGITQSPKYLFRKEGQNVTLSCEQNLNHDAMYWYRQDPGQGLRLIYYSQIVNDFQKGDIAEGYSVSREKKESFPLTVTSAQKNPTAFYLCASSRTGARYNEQFFGPGTRLTVL.

In its sample, this clone was seen many times. The read ends 3 residues shy of where the CDR3 ends; the end is completed using the germline J gene. The gene calls are TRBV30 and TRBJ1-5; D is possibly TRBD1 (6 bases). Germline V gene lookup returns CDR1 GTSNPN and CDR2 SVGIG (reference sequence). The CDR3 spans 12 residues. V dropped 5 bases and J dropped 5 bases, with 10 bases sitting between them. The CDR3 bases that were read are TGTGCCTGGGGACAGAGCGATCAGCCC. Residues: CAWGQSDQP. The complete CDR3 protein is CAWGQSDQPQHF. The whole variable domain, filled in from reference TRBV30 and TRBJ1-5, reads SQTIHQWPATLVQPVGSPLSLECTVEGTSNPNLYWYRQAAGRGLQLLFYSVGIGQISSEVPQNLSASRPQDRQFILSSKKLLLSDSGFYLCAWGQSDQPQHFGDGTRLSIL.

This clone came up a few times. Sequencing ends 3 residues short of the CDR3 end; the germline J gene provides the rest. The chain couples TRBV30 to TRBJ2-3; D perhaps matches TRBD1 (5 bases). The CDR3 has 16 residues. The V end was cut by 3 bases, the J end by 2 bases, with 18 bases between. Germline V CDR1 and CDR2: GTSNPN, SVGIG (reference sequence). CDR3 DNA, as far as it was read: TGTGCCTGGAGCCAGGGAATCGATTATTACACAGATACG. This sequence encodes CAWSQGIDYYTDT. The CDR3, in full, reads CAWSQGIDYYTDTQYF.

This clone was counted only a few times. The CDR3 is cut off 3 residues early in the read; its end comes from the germline J gene. This chain links TRBV5-5 with TRBJ2-4; D gene unclear. The V gene's germline CDR1 is SGHKS and CDR2 YYEKEE (reference sequence). V lost 0 bases to trimming and J lost 5 bases, with 6 bases between them. This CDR3 has 13 amino acids. The CDR3 sequence is CASSLVAQNIQYF. Incomplete CDR3 DNA: TGTGCCAGCAGCTTGGTGGCTCAAAACATT.

In its sample, this clone was seen a few times. The read halts 3 residues ahead of the CDR3 end, with the missing end drawn from the germline J gene. This chain uses TRBV19 with TRBJ2-7; 8 bases are shared with TRBD2. Trimming took 6 bases from V and 1 from J; bases not matched to a gene: 8. The CDR3 has 15 residues. The germline CDR1 and CDR2 sequences are LNHDA and SQIVND (reference sequence). The CDR3 loop reads CASRSTSGISYEQYF. The CDR3 bases that were read are TGTGCCAGTAGGTCCACTAGCGGTATTTCCTACGAG.